The clone carrying this T cell receptor beta chain appeared a few times. Its antigen is not identified. The data originate from a study of identical twins. Study observations and caveats: There was an excess of low generation probability in the out-of-frame alpha sequences that twins shared.

TCRdb used MiXCR to reprocess the 5' RACE reads, holding one entry per CDR3 protein. The table lists about 720,000 distinct CDR3 sequences, around a sixth of them singletons, with roughly 14% in the top ten. Trimming took 3 bases from V and 9 from J; bases not matched to a gene: 6. Germline CDR1 KGHSH, CDR2 LQKENI. This CDR3 comprises 14 residues. The sample was also linked to a second study, of T cells expressing NK-cell markers.

The TCR sequence derives from a woman between 18 and 29 years old in good health. The chain employs TRBV18 and TRBJ2-1; 9 bases line up with TRBD2. The sequencing sample was made of PBMCs. The CDR3 DNA reads TGTGCCAGCTCACCGCTAGCGGGGACGACTGAGCAGTTCTTC. It specifies CASSPLAGTTEQFF.